This T cell receptor beta chain was recorded in a study of shared clonotypes between healthy human individuals. The germline V gene has CDR1 SEHNR and CDR2 FQNEAQ (reference sequence). The CDR3 sequence is 15 residues long. The V and J ends lost 5 bases and 0 bases respectively, with 11 bases between them. The table came from immunoSEQ multiplex PCR; TCRdb's copy has only in-frame clones and leaves some out. Among around 650,000 clones, around 96% were seen once, and the ten largest hold 0.11%. Only CD45RO-negative cells positively selected for CCR7 counted as naive CD8 cells, so terminally differentiated effector memory CD45RA+ cells were excluded.

The sequencing input was naive CD8+ T cells sorted from blood. The clonotype comes from a young woman in good health. The chain employs TRBV7-9 and TRBJ2-4; no reliable D call. The CDR3 loop reads CASSGKLEAKNIQYF. The CDR3 coding sequence is TGTGCCAGCAGCGGCAAATTAGAAGCCAAAAACATTCAGTACTTC.